What follows are 24 T cell receptor beta chains derived from one specimen sequenced in a study of T cell repertoires in cytomegalovirus infection. Their recognized antigens are unknown. Each CDR3 protein gets one entry after TCRdb re-called the reads with MiXCR. The repertoire holds around 710,000 distinct CDR3 sequences, with under 35% as singletons. Source: cultured CD8+ T cells from PBMCs, taken from culture after CMV antigen stimulation. The receptors originated from a human donor in good health (CMV status not recorded). Some clones in this sample may be carry-over from other donors' samples.

This clonotype was observed a few times. The rearrangement uses TRBV6-8 and TRBJ2-1; 9 nucleotides align to TRBD1. CDR3 length: 15 amino acids. V lost 2 bases, J lost 3 bases, and 2 bases stayed unmatched. CDR1 is MNHGY, CDR2 SAAAGT, per germline. The CDR3 coding sequence is TGTGCCAGCAGTTACGGGGGACAGGGCTACAATGAGCAGTTCTTC. Protein: CASSYGGQGYNEQFF.

The sample holds a few counts of this clonotype. The chain combines TRBV5-5 with TRBJ2-2; 7 nucleotides align to TRBD2. The germline CDR1 and CDR2 sequences are SGHKS and YYEKEE (reference sequence). The CDR3 sequence is 15 residues long. J was trimmed by 4 bases and V by 5 bases; bases with no gene match: 8. This chain's CDR3 is CASSPPGEGTGELFF. In nucleotides, the CDR3 is TGTGCCAGCAGTCCCCCCGGGGAGGGCACCGGGGAGCTGTTTTTT.

The chain uses TRBV10-3 and TRBJ2-2; 8 positions agree with TRBD2. Germline V gene lookup returns CDR1 ENHRY and CDR2 SYGVKD. This CDR3 has 18 amino acids. V lost 4 bases, J lost 5 bases, and 15 bases stayed unmatched. Here the CDR3 reads CAISVRGSAGGRTGELFF. CDR3 sequence (DNA): TGTGCCATCAGTGTGCGTGGGTCGGCGGGGGGCCGGACCGGGGAGCTGTTTTTT.

This clonotype occurred many times. V and J are TRBV7-8 and TRBJ2-7; TRBD2 matches at 7 bases. Looked up from germline, CDR1 is SGHVS and CDR2 is FQNEAQ. The CDR3 contains 15 residues. The V gene end was trimmed by 5 bases and the J gene end by 4 bases; junction bases not matched to a gene: 11. The CDR3 spells CASSGGEKGVYEQYF. The CDR3 DNA sequence: TGTGCCAGCAGCGGGGGGGAAAAAGGAGTGTACGAGCAGTACTTC. Combining the CDR3 with reference TRBV7-8 and TRBJ2-7 gives the whole variable domain GAGVSQSPRYKVAKRGQDVALRCDPISGHVSLFWYQQALGQGPEFLTYFQNEAQLDKSGLPSDRFFAERPEGSVSTLKIQRTQQEDSAVYLCASSGGEKGVYEQYFGPGTRLTVT.

This clonotype has a single count. The chain links TRBV20-1 to TRBJ2-7, with D perhaps TRBD1 (5 bases). With 0 bases removed from V and 2 bases from J, the gap between germline ends came to 17 bases. The CDR3 consists of 16 residues. Germline loops: CDR1 DFQATT, CDR2 SNEGSKA (reference sequence). The DNA for the CDR3 is TGCAGTGCTAGAGATTGGGTTCGGCAGGACACCTACGAGCAGTACTTC. Translating gives CSARDWVRQDTYEQYF.

V usage is TRBV5-1 and J usage is TRBJ1-2; possible D gene TRBD1, 5 bases. In germline, CDR1 is SGHRS, CDR2 YFSETQ. CDR3 length equals 16 residues. Trimming stripped 3 bases from V and 3 bases from J, with 18 bases between. The CDR3 spells CASSSGTYETDYGYTF. The CDR3 DNA follows: TGCGCCAGCAGCTCCGGGACCTACGAAACGGACTATGGCTACACCTTC.

Ten or more counts support this clonotype. The chain links TRBV12-3 or TRBV12-4 to TRBJ2-3; 10 nucleotides line up with TRBD1. CDR3 length equals 16 residues. V lost 4 bases to trimming and J lost 2 bases; unmatched junction nucleotides: 6. This CDR3 reads CASSSRDRGFTDTQYF. DNA of the CDR3: TGTGCCAGCAGTTCCCGGGACAGGGGCTTCACAGATACGCAGTATTTT.

J is TRBJ2-1 and V is TRBV6-2 or TRBV6-3; TRBD2 might be the D (5 bases). V lost 4 bases to trimming and J lost 3 bases, with 10 bases between them. Germline V lookup: CDR1 MNHEY, CDR2 SVGEGT. CDR3 size: 14 residues. The CDR3 sequence is CASSSTEVYNEQFF. CDR3 in DNA: TGTGCCAGCAGTTCCACGGAGGTCTACAATGAGCAGTTCTTC.

This clonotype turned up a few times. This chain uses TRBV19 with TRBJ1-1; D gene unclear. This CDR3 has 13 amino acids. The germline V gene has CDR1 LNHDA and CDR2 SQIVND (reference sequence). Trimming took off 6 bases at V and 1 base at J, with 9 bases between the two ends. CDR3 DNA sequence: TGTGCCAGTAGCCCGTTTGAGAACACTGAAGCTTTCTTT. It codes for CASSPFENTEAFF.

J is TRBJ2-3 and V is TRBV2; unclear D gene. The ends were cut back, 1 base at V and 2 bases at J, with 13 bases in the middle. The CDR3 has 16 amino acids. Germline values: CDR1 SNHLY, CDR2 FYNNEI. The CDR3 nucleotides read TGTGCCAGCAGTGAAGGGGTAGCTTATTCCACAGATACGCAGTATTTT. Translation gives CASSEGVAYSTDTQYF.

This clonotype showed up many times. This chain connects TRBV12-3 or TRBV12-4 to TRBJ1-3; no clear D. V shed 8 bases and J shed 2 bases, with 22 bases lying between them. This CDR3 has 17 residues. CDR3 DNA: TGTGCCAGCGGATCGGGGTTTGGATTGTTTACTGGAAACACCATATATTTT. Translating gives CASGSGFGLFTGNTIYF.

In its sample, this clonotype was seen a few times. The rearrangement joins TRBV6-1 to TRBJ1-5, with D possibly matching TRBD1 (6 bases). Trimming pared 5 bases from V and 6 bases from J, leaving 11 bases between. Germline V gene data show CDR1 as MNHNS and CDR2 as SASEGT. This CDR3 has 13 amino acids. The CDR3 loop is CASSTDRFQPQHF. The CDR3 nucleotides are TGTGCCAGCAGTACTGACAGGTTTCAGCCCCAGCATTTT.

The chain employs TRBV6-5 and TRBJ2-7; 11 bases map to TRBD2. V was clipped by 2 bases and J by 2 bases; unmatched bases: 5. This CDR3 has 16 residues. Germline CDR1 is MNHEY and CDR2 is SVGAGI. The CDR3 loop is CASSYLTSGGPYEQYF. As DNA, the CDR3 is TGTGCCAGCAGTTACCTTACTAGCGGGGGACCCTACGAGCAGTACTTC.

There are a few counts of this clonotype. The chain employs TRBV6-1 and TRBJ2-7; the D call may be TRBD1 or TRBD2 (6 bases each). The CDR3 loop spans 16 amino acids. Germline-derived CDR1 and CDR2 are MNHNS and SASEGT. Trimming shortened V by 2 bases and J by 4 bases, and 18 bases separated the two germline ends. The CDR3, as DNA: TGTGCCAGCAGTGAAATGTTTGGGGGGCCCGTGTACGAGCAGTACTTC. Residues: CASSEMFGGPVYEQYF.

The chain carries TRBV27 and TRBJ2-7, with TRBD1 identical over 7 bases. V lost 5 bases to trimming and J lost 1 base; unmatched junction nucleotides: 5. The CDR3 sequence is 14 residues long. Germline V CDR1 and CDR2: MNHEY, SMNVEV (reference sequence). CDR3 region: CASSHMGQSYEQYF. As DNA, the CDR3 is TGTGCCAGCAGTCACATGGGACAGTCCTACGAGCAGTACTTC.

The chain carries TRBV6-5 and TRBJ2-7; TRBD1 matches at 9 bases. The CDR3 sequence is 14 residues long. Germline CDR1 reads MNHEY; CDR2 reads SVGAGI. J was trimmed by 3 bases and V by 4 bases; bases with no gene match: 4. The CDR3 nucleotides read TGTGCCAGCAGTTCCGGACAGGGGAACTACGAGCAGTACGTC. Protein product: CASSSGQGNYEQYV.

CDR3 amino acids: CATRTGYTEAFF. The DNA for the CDR3 is TGTGCCACCCGGACAGGGTACACTGAAGCTTTCTTT. The chain joins TRBV11-2 to TRBJ1-1, with 8 nucleotides matching TRBD1. This CDR3 contains 12 residues. V lost 10 bases to trimming and J lost 3 bases; unmatched junction nucleotides: 4. Germline CDR1 reads SGHAT; CDR2 reads FQNNGV.

This clonotype was seen many times. V usage is TRBV7-2 and J usage is TRBJ1-1; D may be TRBD1 (6 bases). Germline lookup yields CDR1 SGHTA and CDR2 FQGNSA. V was clipped by 1 base and J by 6 bases, with 9 bases between them. The CDR3 totals 13 residues. The CDR3, as DNA: TGTGCCAGCAGCTTAGTAACAGGGCCTGAAGCTTTCTTT. It yields the protein CASSLVTGPEAFF.

This chain joins TRBV7-9 and TRBJ1-1; 7 bases fit TRBD1. After removal of 0 bases from V and 1 base from J, the junction contained 2 bases not matched to a gene. Looked up from germline, CDR1 is SEHNR and CDR2 is FQNEAQ (reference sequence). The CDR3 runs 15 residues. CDR3 sequence reads: CASSLATGRNTEAFF. CDR3 in DNA: TGTGCCAGCAGCTTAGCGACAGGGCGGAACACTGAAGCTTTCTTT.

The chain is built from TRBV7-9 and TRBJ2-5; TRBD2 matches at 8 bases. There are 16 residues in the CDR3. CDR1 and CDR2 from the germline V gene are SEHNR and FQNEAQ (reference sequence). The V and J ends lost 4 bases and 8 bases, in that order; junction bases with no gene match: 15. In DNA form, the CDR3 reads TGTGCCAGCAGCTGGGGGAGGTCTCCAGCGGGGGATACCCAGTACTTC. Its protein product is CASSWGRSPAGDTQYF. The full variable domain, completed using reference TRBV7-9 and TRBJ2-5, is DTGVSQNPRHKITKRGQNVTFRCDPISEHNRLYWYRQTLGQGPEFLTYFQNEAQLEKSRLLSDRFSAERPKGSFSTLEIQRTEQGDSAMYLCASSWGRSPAGDTQYFGPGTRLLVL.

V gene TRBV10-3 combines with J gene TRBJ1-4; 7 positions match TRBD1. Trimming took 6 bases from V and 4 from J; bases not matched to a gene: 17. Germline CDR1 reads ENHRY; CDR2 reads SYGVKD. There are 18 residues in the CDR3. CDR3 amino acids: CAISETGQTKALNEKLFF. The DNA for the CDR3 is TGTGCCATCAGCGAGACGGGACAGACGAAGGCTCTTAATGAAAAACTGTTTTTT.

This clonotype has more than one count but fewer than ten. The chain links TRBV5-6 to TRBJ1-2; D is undetermined. The germline V gene has CDR1 SGHDT and CDR2 YYEEEE. The CDR3 sequence is 14 residues long. V lost 3 bases to trimming and J lost 2 bases, with 11 bases between them. The CDR3 reads CASSSGRSNYGYTF. CDR3 nucleotides: TGTGCCAGCAGCTCCGGTAGGAGCAACTATGGCTACACCTTC.

The sample holds a few counts of this clonotype. The chain is built from TRBV6-2 or TRBV6-3 and TRBJ2-7, with D possibly matching TRBD1 (6 bases). The ends were cut back, 4 bases at V and 7 bases at J, with 17 bases in the middle. The CDR3 runs 14 residues. CDR1 and CDR2 from the germline V gene are MNHEY and SVGEGT. The CDR3 coding sequence is TGTGCCAGCAGTTCTCTGGACAGTCTAAGGGAGCAGTACTTC. As protein: CASSSLDSLREQYF.

This clonotype has just a few counts. The rearrangement uses TRBV6-5 and TRBJ1-1; D ambiguous. CDR1 is MNHEY and CDR2 is SVGAGI in the germline V gene. Trimming shortened V by 0 bases and J by 3 bases, and 14 bases separated the two germline ends. This CDR3 comprises 16 residues. CDR3 residues: CASSYSMYRVDTEAFF. Here the CDR3 DNA reads TGTGCCAGCAGTTACTCGATGTATAGGGTTGACACTGAAGCTTTCTTT.